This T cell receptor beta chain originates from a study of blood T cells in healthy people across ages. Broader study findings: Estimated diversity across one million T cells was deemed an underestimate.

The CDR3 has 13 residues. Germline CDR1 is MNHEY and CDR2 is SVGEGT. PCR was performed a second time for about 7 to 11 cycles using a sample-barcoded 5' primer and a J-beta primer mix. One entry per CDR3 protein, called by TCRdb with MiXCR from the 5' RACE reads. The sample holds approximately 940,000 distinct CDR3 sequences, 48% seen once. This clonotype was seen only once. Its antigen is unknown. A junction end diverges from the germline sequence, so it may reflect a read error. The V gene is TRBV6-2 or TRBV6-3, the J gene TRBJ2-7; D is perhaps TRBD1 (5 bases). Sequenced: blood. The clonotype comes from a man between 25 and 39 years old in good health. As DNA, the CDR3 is TGTGCCAGCAGTCCACAGGAGTCCTACGGGCAGTACTTC. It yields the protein CASSPQESYGQYF.